This entry describes one TCR beta chain. As yet, its antigen is unknown. Generated by immunoSEQ multiplex PCR, the TCRdb table keeps only in-frame clones and is missing some. The data hold some 140,000 clones, with roughly 90% observed a single time. This CDR3 region has 16 residues. Per germline, CDR1 LGHDT and CDR2 YNNKEL (reference sequence). V lost 0 bases, J lost 2 bases, and 8 bases lay in between. This sample stems from a study of T cell responses to AZD1222 COVID-19 vaccine. Study findings and constraints: Among the donors, most were white British and more were female, and clonal diversity was possibly underestimated.

The sequence derives from an adult in good health. Sequencing was performed on peripheral blood, taken on day 0 of AZD1222 vaccination. The chain links TRBV3-1 (or the pseudogene TRBV3-2) to TRBJ2-6; D call uncertain. In nucleotides, the CDR3 is TGTGCCAGCAGCCAAGAACGCAGAACTGGGGCCAACGTCCTGACTTTC. Translation gives CASSQERRTGANVLTF.